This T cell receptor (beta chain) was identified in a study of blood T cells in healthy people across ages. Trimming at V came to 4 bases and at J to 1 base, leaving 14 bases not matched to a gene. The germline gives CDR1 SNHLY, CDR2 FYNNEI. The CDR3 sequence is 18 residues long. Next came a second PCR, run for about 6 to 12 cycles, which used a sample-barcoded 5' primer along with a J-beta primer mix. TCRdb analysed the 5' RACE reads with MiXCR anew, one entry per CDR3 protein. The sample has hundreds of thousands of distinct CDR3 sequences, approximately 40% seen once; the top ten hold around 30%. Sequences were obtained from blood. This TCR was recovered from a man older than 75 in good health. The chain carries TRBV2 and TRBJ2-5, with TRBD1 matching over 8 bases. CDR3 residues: CASSGPRGTGRPQETQYF. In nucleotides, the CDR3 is TGTGCCAGCAGTGGACCCCGGGGGACAGGCCGCCCCCAAGAGACCCAGTACTTC.